This TCR beta chain stems from a study of regulatory T cells in long-lasting Graves disease. Findings and caveats of the study: Persistent disease samples used TRBV28, TRBJ1-2 and TRBJ2-5 preferentially. Persistent patients shared 2,741 public clonotypes among themselves. Newly diagnosed patients shared fewer, at under 1,000.

There are many counts of this clonotype. Its antigen is unknown. This CDR3 spans 15 amino acids. Germline assignment: CDR1 SGHVS and CDR2 FNYEAQ. The trim removed 1 base at V and 5 bases at J, leaving 1 base unmatched. Time point: newly diagnosed GD, antithyroid drugs for less than 3 months. RNA from PBMCs was the source of the TCR library. TCR beta libraries were built with iRepertoire HTBI primers and Arm-PCR of CDR3 regions. TCRdb processed the multiplex PCR reads anew with MiXCR; each CDR3 protein has one entry. The repertoire holds around 400,000 distinct CDR3 sequences, with roughly 15% as singletons.

The receptor was isolated from a female donor with Graves disease. The J gene is TRBJ2-3, the V gene TRBV7-6; TRBD2 matches at 12 bases. The material was peripheral blood mononuclear cells (PBMCs), obtained at new diagnosis, from a patient treated with antithyroid drugs. This CDR3 is CASSLGTSGKDTQYF. The CDR3 bases are TGTGCCAGCAGCTTAGGGACTAGCGGGAAAGATACGCAGTATTTT.